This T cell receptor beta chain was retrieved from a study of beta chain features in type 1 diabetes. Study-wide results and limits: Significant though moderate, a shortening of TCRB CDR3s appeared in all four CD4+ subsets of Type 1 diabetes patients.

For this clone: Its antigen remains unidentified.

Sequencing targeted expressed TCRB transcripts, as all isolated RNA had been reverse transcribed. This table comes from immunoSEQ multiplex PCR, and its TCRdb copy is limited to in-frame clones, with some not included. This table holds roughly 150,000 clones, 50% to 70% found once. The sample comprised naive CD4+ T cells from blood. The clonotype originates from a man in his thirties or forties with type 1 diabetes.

This CDR3 is CAWSRGVYGYTF. The CDR3 DNA follows: TGTGCCTGGAGCCGGGGAGTCTATGGCTACACCTTC. The chain employs TRBV30 and TRBJ1-2; D is unresolved. Trimming took 3 bases from V and 4 from J, leaving 9 bases between them. The CDR3 spans 12 residues. The germline CDR1 and CDR2 sequences are GTSNPN and SVGIG (reference sequence).